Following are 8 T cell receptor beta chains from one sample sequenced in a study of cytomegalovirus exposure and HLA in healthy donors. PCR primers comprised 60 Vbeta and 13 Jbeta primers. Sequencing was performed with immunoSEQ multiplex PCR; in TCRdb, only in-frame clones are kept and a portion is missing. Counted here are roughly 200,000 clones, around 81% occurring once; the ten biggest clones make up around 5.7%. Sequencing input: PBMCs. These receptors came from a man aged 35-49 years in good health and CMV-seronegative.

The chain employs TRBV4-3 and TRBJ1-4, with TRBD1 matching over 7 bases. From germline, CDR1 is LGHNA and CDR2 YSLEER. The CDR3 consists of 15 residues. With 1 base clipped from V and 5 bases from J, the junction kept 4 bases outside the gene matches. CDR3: CASSQAGQQNEKLFF. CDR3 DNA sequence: TGCGCCAGCAGCCAAGCGGGACAGCAAAATGAAAAACTGTTTTTT.

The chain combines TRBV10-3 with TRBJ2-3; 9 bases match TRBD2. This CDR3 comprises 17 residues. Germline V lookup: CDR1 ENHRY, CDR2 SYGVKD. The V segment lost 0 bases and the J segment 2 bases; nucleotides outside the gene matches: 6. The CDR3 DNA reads TGTGCCATCAGTGAGTCGGCTAGCGGGACTTTCACAGATACGCAGTATTTT. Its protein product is CAISESASGTFTDTQYF.

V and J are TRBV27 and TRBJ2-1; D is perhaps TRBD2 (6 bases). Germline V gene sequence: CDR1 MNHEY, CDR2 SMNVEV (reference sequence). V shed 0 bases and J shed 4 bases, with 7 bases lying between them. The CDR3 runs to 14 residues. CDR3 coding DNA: TGTGCCAGCAGTTTATCCGGGACTTACAATGAGCAGTTCTTC. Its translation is CASSLSGTYNEQFF.

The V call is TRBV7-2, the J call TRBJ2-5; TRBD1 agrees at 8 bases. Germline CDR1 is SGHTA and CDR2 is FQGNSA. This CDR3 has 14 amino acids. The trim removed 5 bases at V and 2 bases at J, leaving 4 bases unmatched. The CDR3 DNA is TGTGCCAGCAGCGTATACAGGGGGCAAGAGACCCAGTACTTC. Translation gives CASSVYRGQETQYF.

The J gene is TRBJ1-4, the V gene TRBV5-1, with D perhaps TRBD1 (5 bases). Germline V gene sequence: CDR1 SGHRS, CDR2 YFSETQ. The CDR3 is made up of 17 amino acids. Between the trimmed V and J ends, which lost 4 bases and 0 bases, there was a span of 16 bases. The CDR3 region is CASSTGSGQTTNEKLFF. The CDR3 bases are TGCGCCAGCAGCACAGGCAGCGGGCAGACAACTAATGAAAAACTGTTTTTT.

CDR3 nucleotide sequence: TGTGCCAGCAGCTTAGGTCGCGGGACAGGGGGATACGAGCAGTACTTC. Its translation: CASSLGRGTGGYEQYF. The chain is built from TRBV11-3 and TRBJ2-7; 11 bases map to TRBD1. The CDR3 is made up of 16 amino acids. V trimming: 1 base; J trimming: 4 bases; junction bases outside the gene matches: 6. CDR1 is SGHNT, CDR2 YENEEA, per germline.

CDR3: CASSLRVANTEAFF. The CDR3 coding sequence is TGTGCCAGCAGCCTCCGGGTTGCGAACACTGAAGCTTTCTTT. The rearrangement uses TRBV11-2 and TRBJ1-1, with unresolved D. Per germline, CDR1 SGHAT and CDR2 FQNNGV. The CDR3 extends over 14 amino acids. Trimming took 5 bases from V and 1 from J, leaving 11 bases between them.

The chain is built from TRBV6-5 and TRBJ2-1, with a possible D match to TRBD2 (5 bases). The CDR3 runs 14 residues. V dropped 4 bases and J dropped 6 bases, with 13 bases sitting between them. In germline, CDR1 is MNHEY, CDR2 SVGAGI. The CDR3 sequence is CASSFPGGGNEQFF. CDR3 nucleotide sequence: TGTGCCAGCAGTTTCCCAGGCGGAGGCAATGAGCAGTTCTTC.